A single sample is the source of the 24 T cell receptor beta chains below, sequenced in a study of T cell responses to AZD1222 COVID-19 vaccine. Assay used: immunoSEQ multiplex PCR; TCRdb lists only in-frame clones, some missing. In the table there are some 96,000 clones, roughly 84% of which are singletons. The sequences come from peripheral blood, collected on day 0 of AZD1222 vaccination. The receptors shown here come from an adult in good health.

This clone showed up just a few times. V and J are TRBV7-3 and TRBJ2-7, with 8 bases identical to TRBD2. The CDR3 has 14 residues. CDR1 is SGHTA and CDR2 is FQGTGA in the germline V gene. V was clipped by 5 bases and J by 3 bases; unmatched bases: 6. CDR3 sequence reads: CASSPAGGHYEQYF. The CDR3 coding sequence is TGTGCCAGCAGCCCCGCGGGGGGCCACTACGAGCAGTACTTC.

The genes are TRBV2 and TRBJ1-4; D is unclear. Trimming removed 8 bases at V and 4 bases at J, with 8 bases between. The germline V gene encodes CDR1 SNHLY and CDR2 FYNNEI. The CDR3 spans 12 residues. The CDR3 protein is CASSQNNEKLFF. In nucleotides, the CDR3 is TGTGCCAGCTCTCAGAATAATGAAAAACTGTTTTTT.

The CDR3 nucleotides read TGCGCCAGCAGTGAAAGCGCAGGGGCTGGAAACACCATATATTTT. Translating it yields CASSESAGAGNTIYF. The rearrangement joins TRBV10-1 to TRBJ1-3; maybe TRBD1 (6 bases). The CDR3 is 15 amino acids. Germline V lookup: CDR1 WNHNN, CDR2 SYGVQD (reference sequence). V was shortened by 3 bases and J by 2 bases, with 11 bases between the two germline ends.

The CDR3 DNA reads TGTGCCAGCAGCTACGGGCGGAAAGTCACAGATACGCAGTATTTT. Translating it yields CASSYGRKVTDTQYF. The chain carries TRBV11-2 and TRBJ2-3; D uncertain. CDR3 length: 15 amino acids. Germline CDR1 is SGHAT and CDR2 is FQNNGV. Trimming shortened V by 4 bases and J by 2 bases, and 13 bases separated the two germline ends.

This chain uses TRBV5-1 with TRBJ2-2; D uncertain. CDR1 and CDR2 from the germline V gene are SGHRS and YFSETQ. Trimming shortened V by 4 bases and J by 5 bases, and 15 bases separated the two germline ends. The CDR3 covers 15 residues. CDR3 DNA sequence: TGCGCCAGCAGCCGGACCCTTTTGGGGACCGGGGAGCTGTTTTTT. Its protein product is CASSRTLLGTGELFF.

The genes are TRBV28 and TRBJ1-2; D gene unclear. V lost 1 base and J lost 0, with 9 bases in between. CDR1 and CDR2 from the germline V gene are MDHEN and SYDVKM. This CDR3 region has 15 residues. CDR3 amino acids: CASSLSRYTNYGYTF. DNA for the CDR3: TGTGCCAGCAGTTTATCCCGCTACACTAACTATGGCTACACCTTC.

J is TRBJ1-5 and V is TRBV23-1; tentatively, D is TRBD1 (6 bases). TRBV23-1 is an open reading frame whose function is uncertain. V was trimmed by 7 bases and J by 6 bases, leaving 19 bases between them. The length of the CDR3 is 15 residues. This CDR3 reads CASNHQSGVGQPQHF. DNA for the CDR3: TGCGCCAGCAACCACCAATCAGGGGTAGGTCAGCCCCAGCATTTT.

The V gene is TRBV4-1, the J gene TRBJ2-2; 8 bases line up with TRBD1. Germline V gene sequence: CDR1 MGHRA, CDR2 YSYEKL. Unmatched junction bases numbered 13, after V lost 4 bases and J lost 9 bases. The CDR3 sequence is 16 residues long. CDR3 sequence (DNA): TGCGCCAGCAGCCCGACACGGACAGGGACTGTGAGGGAGCTGTTTTTT. It encodes CASSPTRTGTVRELFF.

The rearrangement links TRBV12-3 or TRBV12-4 to TRBJ1-1; D is perhaps TRBD1 (5 bases). The CDR3 spans 13 residues. The V gene lost 7 bases and the J gene lost 5 bases, with 14 bases spanning the gap. The chain's CDR3 is CASNDWGRTEAFF. The CDR3 bases are TGTGCCAGCAATGACTGGGGCCGTACTGAAGCTTTCTTT.

The chain links TRBV11-3 to TRBJ2-2; 9 nucleotides agree with TRBD2. Germline assignment: CDR1 SGHNT and CDR2 YENEEA. The junction had 11 bases not matched to a gene; V was cut back by 6 bases and J by 6 bases. The CDR3 length is 16 residues. The CDR3 region is CASRSRRGGVSGELFF. CDR3 bases: TGTGCCAGCAGATCCCGGCGGGGGGGCGTCTCCGGGGAGCTGTTTTTT.

The chain couples TRBV28 to TRBJ1-4; TRBD1 might be the D (5 bases). From germline, CDR1 is MDHEN and CDR2 SYDVKM. The CDR3 sequence is 14 residues long. Trimming removed 6 bases at V and 8 bases at J, with 16 bases between. The CDR3 sequence: CASRLRDQREKLFF. The CDR3 DNA reads TGTGCCAGCAGGCTCCGGGACCAAAGGGAAAAACTGTTTTTT.

The gene calls are TRBV30 and TRBJ1-1; 11 positions agree with TRBD1. This CDR3 comprises 14 residues. Germline V gene lookup returns CDR1 GTSNPN and CDR2 SVGIG (reference sequence). The trim removed 4 bases at V and 13 bases at J, leaving 14 bases unmatched. This chain's CDR3 is CAWISTSGTGGFFF. For the CDR3, the DNA is TGTGCCTGGATTTCTACTTCCGGGACAGGGGGATTTTTCTTT.

This clone was picked up a small number of times. V and J are TRBV7-2 and TRBJ2-2, with TRBD1 identical over 8 bases. V dropped 1 base and J dropped 5; count of bases not matched to a gene: 3. The length of the CDR3 is 15 residues. Germline V lookup: CDR1 SGHTA, CDR2 FQGNSA. The CDR3 spells CASSLGDRKTGELFF. The CDR3 bases are TGTGCCAGCAGCTTAGGGGACAGGAAGACCGGGGAGCTGTTTTTT.

The chain has TRBV5-6 and TRBJ2-7; no firm D call. The CDR3 sequence is 11 residues long. The ends were cut back, 4 bases at V and 3 bases at J, with 5 bases in the middle. In germline, CDR1 is SGHDT, CDR2 YYEEEE. For the CDR3, the DNA is TGTGCCAGCAGCATCCGCTACGAGCAGTACTTC. Protein: CASSIRYEQYF.

The V call is TRBV10-1, the J call TRBJ2-3; D gene uncertain. The length of the CDR3 is 15 residues. The germline V gene has CDR1 WNHNN and CDR2 SYGVQD (reference sequence). The V gene lost 0 bases and the J gene lost 3 bases, with 10 bases spanning the gap. The CDR3 sequence is CASSESRKRTDTQYF. In DNA form, the CDR3 reads TGCGCCAGCAGTGAGTCGAGGAAGAGAACAGATACGCAGTATTTT.

The chain recombines TRBV2 with TRBJ1-1; the D gene is possibly TRBD1 (5 bases). This CDR3 has 13 amino acids. The germline gives CDR1 SNHLY, CDR2 FYNNEI. The V end lost 4 bases, the J end lost 1 base, and 7 bases lay between the germline ends. CDR3 DNA: TGTGCCAGCAGTGGCAGGGAGAACACTGAAGCTTTCTTT. Residues: CASSGRENTEAFF. Combining the CDR3 with reference TRBV2 and TRBJ1-1 gives the whole variable domain EPEVTQTPSHQVTQMGQEVILRCVPISNHLYFYWYRQILGQKVEFLVSFYNNEISEKSEIFDDQFSVERPDGSNFTLKIRSTKLEDSAMYFCASSGRENTEAFFGQGTRLTVV.

V usage is TRBV10-1 and J usage is TRBJ2-2; unclear D gene. The V and J ends lost 6 bases and 9 bases respectively, with 17 bases between them. Germline V gene lookup returns CDR1 WNHNN and CDR2 SYGVQD (reference sequence). This CDR3 region has 14 residues. DNA of the CDR3: TGCGCCAGCAGCCCCGACCCGATCCCCCGGGAGCTGTTTTTT. Residues: CASSPDPIPRELFF.

CDR3 region: CASSYRSGGGVSPLHF. For the CDR3, the DNA is TGTGCCAGCAGTTACAGGTCAGGGGGCGGTGTCTCACCCCTCCACTTT. The chain combines TRBV6-5 with TRBJ1-6, with 8 positions matching TRBD1. V was clipped by 2 bases and J by 10 bases; unmatched bases: 10. This CDR3 is 16 amino acids long. Germline V lookup: CDR1 MNHEY, CDR2 SVGAGI.

This rearrangement joins TRBV10-3 to TRBJ2-7, with 7 bases matching TRBD2. Per germline, CDR1 ENHRY and CDR2 SYGVKD. The trim removed 6 bases at V and 7 bases at J, leaving 6 bases unmatched. The CDR3 has 12 residues. The CDR3 nucleotides are TGTGCCATCAGCCCCAGGGAGGGGGAGCAGTACTTC. This sequence encodes CAISPREGEQYF.

The chain combines TRBV6-5 with TRBJ2-1, with 7 bases matching TRBD1. Germline V gene lookup returns CDR1 MNHEY and CDR2 SVGAGI. The V segment lost 2 bases and the J segment 5 bases; nucleotides outside the gene matches: 3. The length of the CDR3 is 14 residues. CDR3 sequence (DNA): TGTGCCAGCAGTTACAGGGACAGCCACAATGAGCAGTTCTTC. Translation gives CASSYRDSHNEQFF.

The gene calls are TRBV3-1 (or the pseudogene TRBV3-2) and TRBJ1-2; D is ambiguous. Germline loops: CDR1 LGHDT, CDR2 YNNKEL (reference sequence). Trimming took off 3 bases at V and 2 bases at J, with 7 bases between the two ends. This CDR3 region has 13 residues. CDR3 amino acids: CASSHGWNYGYTF. CDR3 DNA sequence: TGTGCCAGCAGCCACGGATGGAACTATGGCTACACCTTC.

V gene TRBV27 combines with J gene TRBJ2-2; unclear D gene. The CDR3 has 9 amino acids. The V gene's germline CDR1 is MNHEY and CDR2 SMNVEV (reference sequence). The V gene lost 11 bases and the J gene lost 4 bases, with 2 bases spanning the gap. The DNA for the CDR3 is TGTGCCGCCACCGGGGAGCTGTTTTTT. It specifies CAATGELFF.

The chain combines TRBV19 with TRBJ1-2; no firm D call. V shed 1 base and J shed 4 bases, with 10 bases lying between them. Germline V lookup: CDR1 LNHDA, CDR2 SQIVND (reference sequence). The CDR3 totals 14 residues. The CDR3 DNA sequence: TGTGCCAGTAGTATAGGTAGGGTGGGCTATGGCTACACCTTC. It encodes CASSIGRVGYGYTF.

V is TRBV7-9 and J is TRBJ1-3; D not certain. This CDR3 is built from 12 residues. Germline CDR1 is SEHNR and CDR2 is FQNEAQ (reference sequence). Trimming removed 1 base from V and 4 bases from J, with 2 bases in between. In nucleotides, the CDR3 is TGTGCCAGCAGCTTAGGGGGAAACACCATATATTTT. Translated: CASSLGGNTIYF.